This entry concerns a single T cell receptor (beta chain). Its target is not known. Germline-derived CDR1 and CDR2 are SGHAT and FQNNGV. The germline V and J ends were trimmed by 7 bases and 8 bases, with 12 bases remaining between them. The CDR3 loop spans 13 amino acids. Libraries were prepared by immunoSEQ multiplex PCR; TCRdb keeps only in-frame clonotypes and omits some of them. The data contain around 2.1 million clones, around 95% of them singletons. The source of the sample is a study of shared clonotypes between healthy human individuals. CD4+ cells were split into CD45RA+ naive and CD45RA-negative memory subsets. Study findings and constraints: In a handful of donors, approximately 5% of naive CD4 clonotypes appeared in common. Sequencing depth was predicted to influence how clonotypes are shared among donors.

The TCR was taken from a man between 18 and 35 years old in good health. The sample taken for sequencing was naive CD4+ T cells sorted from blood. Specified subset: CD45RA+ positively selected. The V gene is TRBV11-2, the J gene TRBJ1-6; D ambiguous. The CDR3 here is CASTRIGDSPLHF. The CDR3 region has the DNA TGTGCCAGCACAAGAATCGGGGATTCACCCCTCCACTTT.